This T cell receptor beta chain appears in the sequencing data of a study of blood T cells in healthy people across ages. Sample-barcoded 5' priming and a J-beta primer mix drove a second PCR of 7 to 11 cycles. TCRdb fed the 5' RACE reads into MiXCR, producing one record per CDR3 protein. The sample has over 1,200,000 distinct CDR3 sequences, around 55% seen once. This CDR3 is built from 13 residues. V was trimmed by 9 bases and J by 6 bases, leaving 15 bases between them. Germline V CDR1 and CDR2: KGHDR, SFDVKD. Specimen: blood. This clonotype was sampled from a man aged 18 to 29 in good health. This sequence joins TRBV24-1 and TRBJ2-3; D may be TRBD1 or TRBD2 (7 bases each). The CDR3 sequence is CATQGGSWDTQYF. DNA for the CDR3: TGTGCCACCCAGGGGGGGTCTTGGGATACGCAGTATTTT.